Listed here are 32 T cell receptor beta chains from one sample, sequenced in a study of T-cell reconstitution after alpha-beta-depleted transplantation in children. Construction of the TCRbeta library involved unique molecular identifiers. Each CDR3 protein gets one entry after TCRdb re-called the PCR reads with MiXCR. Of hundreds of thousands of distinct CDR3 sequences in the sample, around 15% were seen once. Sequences were derived from PBMCs, mostly from graft donor cells, sampled 360 days after TCRalphabeta/CD19-depleted stem cell transplant. These receptors originate from a boy under two years old who had a stem cell transplant for Wiskott-Aldrich syndrome, so the T cells may come from the graft donor.

J is TRBJ2-7 and V is TRBV6-2 or TRBV6-3; 7 bases are shared with TRBD1. With 7 bases clipped from V and 3 bases from J, the junction kept 9 bases outside the gene matches. The CDR3 covers 14 residues. The germline gives CDR1 MNHEY, CDR2 SVGEGT. CDR3 sequence: CASTASGTDYEQYF. The CDR3 nucleotides are TGTGCCAGCACAGCATCCGGGACAGACTACGAGCAGTACTTC.

This clonotype was seen more than once but under ten times. The rearrangement joins TRBV4-1 to TRBJ1-4; D remains unclear. The germline V and J ends were trimmed by 1 base and 4 bases, with 7 bases remaining between them. Germline V gives CDR1 MGHRA, CDR2 YSYEKL. This CDR3 spans 14 amino acids. The CDR3 DNA is TGCGCCAGCAGCCAAGTTCCGGTTAATGAAAAACTGTTTTTT. Amino acids: CASSQVPVNEKLFF.

This clonotype has only a few counts. The chain carries TRBV12-3 or TRBV12-4 and TRBJ2-6, with D uncertain. The V end was cut by 5 bases, the J end by 0 bases, with 17 bases between. This CDR3 has 18 residues. CDR3 DNA sequence: TGTGCCAGCAGTCCCATGTCGAGGATTTCCTCTGGGGCCAACGTCCTGACTTTC. This translates into CASSPMSRISSGANVLTF.

This clonotype was observed a few times. The chain uses TRBV28 and TRBJ2-1; weak D call: TRBD2 (7 bases). The CDR3 is 13 amino acids. Deletions cut 5 bases from V and 7 bases from J, with 12 bases between. CDR1 is MDHEN and CDR2 is SYDVKM in the germline V gene. CDR3 DNA: TGTGCCAGCAGTGGGGGGGGGCCGAATGAGCAGTTCTTC. It encodes CASSGGGPNEQFF.

This clonotype was observed a few times. The chain combines TRBV11-2 with TRBJ2-5; 9 bases match TRBD2. This CDR3 has 17 residues. Trimming cost V 2 bases and J 4 bases; bases outside gene matches: 11. The germline V gene has CDR1 SGHAT and CDR2 FQNNGV. The CDR3 region is CASSLYVGGGARETQYF. The CDR3 coding sequence is TGTGCCAGCAGCTTATATGTTGGCGGGGGGGCCCGAGAGACCCAGTACTTC. The variable domain in full, completed from reference TRBV11-2 and TRBJ2-5, reads EAGVAQSPRYKIIEKRQSVAFWCNPISGHATLYWYQQILGQGPKLLIQFQNNGVVDDSQLPKDRFSAERLKGVDSTLKIQPAKLEDSAVYLCASSLYVGGGARETQYFGPGTRLLVL.

The chain has TRBV15 and TRBJ2-3; D gene unclear. The V end was cut by 0 bases, the J end by 6 bases, with 13 bases between. The CDR3 is 15 amino acids. Per germline, CDR1 LNHNV and CDR2 YYDKDF (reference sequence). For the CDR3, the DNA is TGTGCCACCAGCAGAGATCCCCTTTTTTGGGATACGCAGTATTTT. It codes for CATSRDPLFWDTQYF. Based on the CDR3 plus reference TRBV15 and TRBJ2-3, the full variable domain is DAMVIQNPRYQVTQFGKPVTLSCSQTLNHNVMYWYQQKSSQAPKLLFHYYDKDFNNEADTPDNFQSRRPNTSFCFLDIRSPGLGDTAMYLCATSRDPLFWDTQYFGPGTRLTVL.

The rearrangement joins TRBV11-2 to TRBJ2-3; the match to TRBD2 covers 10 bases. Germline V gene data show CDR1 as SGHAT and CDR2 as FQNNGV. The CDR3 spans 17 residues. With 1 base clipped from V and 4 bases from J, the junction kept 8 bases outside the gene matches. The CDR3 protein is CASSLAPAGGVADTQYF. In nucleotides, the CDR3 is TGTGCCAGCAGCTTAGCCCCAGCGGGAGGGGTAGCAGATACGCAGTATTTT.

This clonotype was picked up a small number of times. The rearrangement uses TRBV6-2 or TRBV6-3 and TRBJ2-3; possibly TRBD1 or TRBD2 for D (5 bases each). CDR3 length: 16 residues. V lost 6 bases, J lost 0 bases, and 16 bases lay in between. From germline, CDR1 is MNHEY and CDR2 SVGEGT. CDR3 sequence reads: CASSGARGASTDTQYF. In DNA form, the CDR3 reads TGTGCCAGCAGCGGAGCTAGAGGGGCGAGCACAGATACGCAGTATTTT.

This clonotype has a handful of counts. The V call is TRBV20-1, the J call TRBJ1-6; D not resolved. There are 14 residues in the CDR3. In germline, CDR1 is DFQATT, CDR2 SNEGSKA (reference sequence). Deletions cut 0 bases from V and 6 bases from J, with 9 bases between. CDR3 DNA sequence: TGCAGTGCTAGAGATCCGGGAACTAATTCACCCCTCCACTTT. Translation gives CSARDPGTNSPLHF.

This clonotype turned up a few times. J is TRBJ2-7 and V is TRBV7-2; 9 nucleotides agree with TRBD2. Germline trimming cut 0 bases from V and 2 bases from J; bases unmatched to any gene: 5. Germline V lookup: CDR1 SGHTA, CDR2 FQGNSA. The CDR3 contains 16 residues. The CDR3 spells CASSLARTSAAYEQYF. CDR3 nucleotide sequence: TGTGCCAGCAGCTTAGCGAGGACTAGCGCCGCCTACGAGCAGTACTTC.

The CDR3 nucleotides are TGTGCCCCCCAGACAGGGGGCACCGGGGAGCTGTTTTTT. Amino acid sequence: CAPQTGGTGELFF. The chain uses TRBV24-1 and TRBJ2-2, with 9 bases lining up with TRBD1. Germline CDR1 reads KGHDR; CDR2 reads SFDVKD. The junction had 5 bases not matched to a gene; V was cut back by 12 bases and J by 4 bases. This CDR3 has 13 amino acids.

The table lists this clonotype with many counts. J is TRBJ2-1 and V is TRBV5-1; 9 bases line up with TRBD2. This CDR3 comprises 16 residues. Looked up from germline, CDR1 is SGHRS and CDR2 is YFSETQ. The J segment lost 6 bases and the V segment lost 0 bases, leaving 7 bases of the junction unmatched. CDR3 DNA sequence: TGCGCCAGCAGCTTGGGTCCGGGACTAGCCTCCAATGAGCAGTTCTTC. Protein product: CASSLGPGLASNEQFF.

This clonotype appeared a few times. J is TRBJ1-2 and V is TRBV7-9; a possible D gene is TRBD1 (6 bases). Trimming pared 3 bases from V and 5 bases from J, leaving 13 bases between. CDR3 length: 14 residues. Germline assignment: CDR1 SEHNR and CDR2 FQNEAQ (reference sequence). In nucleotides, the CDR3 is TGTGCCAGCAGCTTGTCCGGGACATCTTATGGCTACACCTTC. It codes for CASSLSGTSYGYTF.

This clonotype was recorded a few times. This CDR3 is CASSSRRLAGVPSTDTQYF. The CDR3 DNA follows: TGTGCCAGCAGCTCCAGGCGTCTAGCGGGGGTCCCTAGCACAGATACGCAGTATTTT. V and J are TRBV11-2 and TRBJ2-3, with TRBD2 matching 10 bases. In germline, CDR1 is SGHAT, CDR2 FQNNGV. The CDR3 has 19 residues. Losses at the gene ends were 4 bases for V and 0 bases for J; bases not matched to a gene: 13. Based on the CDR3 plus reference TRBV11-2 and TRBJ2-3, the full variable domain is EAGVAQSPRYKIIEKRQSVAFWCNPISGHATLYWYQQILGQGPKLLIQFQNNGVVDDSQLPKDRFSAERLKGVDSTLKIQPAKLEDSAVYLCASSSRRLAGVPSTDTQYFGPGTRLTVL.

V is TRBV18 and J is TRBJ2-5, with D hard to call. Germline CDR1 is KGHSH and CDR2 is LQKENI. The CDR3 covers 14 residues. V lost 2 bases, J lost 1 base, and 8 bases lay in between. For the CDR3, the DNA is TGTGCCAGCTCACCAAGATTATCCCAAGAGACCCAGTACTTC. Residues: CASSPRLSQETQYF.

The chain links TRBV27 to TRBJ2-1, with 13 bases that match TRBD2. Germline lookup yields CDR1 MNHEY and CDR2 SMNVEV (reference sequence). V trimming: 6 bases; J trimming: 6 bases; junction bases outside the gene matches: 8. The CDR3 runs to 16 residues. DNA of the CDR3: TGTGCCAGCAGACGGGCACTAGCGGGGGGGCCCAATGAGCAGTTCTTC. As protein: CASRRALAGGPNEQFF.

This clonotype has a handful of counts. The gene calls are TRBV3-1 and TRBJ1-6; 8 bases map to TRBD1. The CDR3 loop spans 13 amino acids. Germline V gene sequence: CDR1 LGHDT, CDR2 YNNKEL (reference sequence). Unmatched junction bases numbered 7, after V lost 6 bases and J lost 12 bases. CDR3 region: CASSTGGVIPLHF. In DNA, the CDR3 is TGTGCCAGCAGTACAGGGGGTGTAATACCCCTCCACTTT. The complete variable domain, with remaining parts taken from reference TRBV3-1 and TRBJ1-6, reads DTAVSQTPKYLVTQMGNDKSIKCEQNLGHDTMYWYKQDSKKFLKIMFSYNNKELIINETVPNRFSPKSPDKAHLNLHINSLELGDSAVYFCASSTGGVIPLHFGNGTRLTVT.

A few counts support this clonotype. The rearrangement joins TRBV11-2 to TRBJ2-7; D gene unclear. This CDR3 spans 13 amino acids. Trimming stripped 4 bases from V and 0 bases from J, with 7 bases between. Looked up from germline, CDR1 is SGHAT and CDR2 is FQNNGV. CDR3 nucleotides: TGTGCCAGCAGCTGGGGATTCTCCTACGAGCAGTACTTC. Protein: CASSWGFSYEQYF.

This clonotype has only a few counts. The rearrangement links TRBV29-1 to TRBJ2-5, with 10 bases lining up with TRBD2. Looked up from germline, CDR1 is SQVTM and CDR2 is ANQGSEA. The CDR3 totals 14 residues. V was pared by 6 bases and J by 3 bases, with 7 bases of the junction left unmatched. This CDR3 reads CSVTGTSVKETQYF. The CDR3, as DNA: TGCAGCGTGACCGGGACTAGCGTAAAAGAGACCCAGTACTTC.

V usage is TRBV11-2 and J usage is TRBJ2-3; no clear D gene. The CDR3 is 12 amino acids. Germline-derived CDR1 and CDR2 are SGHAT and FQNNGV. Trimming shortened V by 4 bases and J by 4 bases, and 6 bases separated the two germline ends. The CDR3 DNA follows: TGTGCCAGCAGCTATGGTTCAGATACGCAGTATTTT. Protein: CASSYGSDTQYF.

This clonotype was counted a few times. The rearrangement joins TRBV5-1 to TRBJ2-7; D is possibly TRBD1 or TRBD2 (7 bases each). The V and J ends lost 1 base and 3 bases respectively, with 17 bases between them. This CDR3 comprises 16 residues. CDR1 and CDR2 (germline): SGHRS, YFSETQ. The CDR3 loop reads CASSLQGGSRHYEQYF. The CDR3 bases are TGCGCCAGCAGCTTGCAGGGGGGGTCTCGTCACTACGAGCAGTACTTC.

V gene TRBV12-3 or TRBV12-4 combines with J gene TRBJ1-6; D perhaps matches TRBD1 (6 bases). V dropped 7 bases and J dropped 8 bases, with 9 bases sitting between them. CDR3 size: 12 residues. In DNA form, the CDR3 reads TGTGCCAGCAAGAGGGGGGATTCACCCCTCCACTTT. Translation: CASKRGDSPLHF.

This clonotype was recorded a few times. The chain carries TRBV7-2 and TRBJ2-3; D gene uncertain. Germline loops: CDR1 SGHTA, CDR2 FQGNSA. With 5 bases removed from V and 1 base from J, the gap between germline ends came to 7 bases. The CDR3 runs 13 residues. The CDR3 here is CASSVQGTDTQYF. In nucleotides, the CDR3 is TGTGCCAGCAGCGTCCAGGGCACAGATACGCAGTATTTT.

This clonotype was seen a few times. This chain uses TRBV24-1 with TRBJ2-3; D uncertain. CDR3 length equals 15 residues. Germline V gene lookup returns CDR1 KGHDR and CDR2 SFDVKD. Between the trimmed V and J ends, which lost 6 bases and 2 bases, there was a span of 14 bases. For the CDR3, the DNA is TGTGCCACCAGTCCGAACGGTGACCTCACAGATACGCAGTATTTT. Translation: CATSPNGDLTDTQYF.

The V call is TRBV11-3, the J call TRBJ2-3, with D perhaps given as TRBD1 or TRBD2 (5 bases each). V lost 5 bases and J 0 bases, leaving 12 bases between the germline ends. This CDR3 is 15 amino acids long. Looked up from germline, CDR1 is SGHNT and CDR2 is YENEEA. This CDR3 is CASSKGTPSTDTQYF. CDR3 in DNA: TGTGCCAGCAGCAAAGGGACGCCTAGCACAGATACGCAGTATTTT.

The table lists this clonotype with a few counts. V gene TRBV28 combines with J gene TRBJ2-7, with D tentatively TRBD2 (7 bases). Germline loops: CDR1 MDHEN, CDR2 SYDVKM. This CDR3 has 18 residues. Trimming left V 6 bases short and J 5 bases short, with 29 bases between. The CDR3 coding sequence is TGTGCCAGCAGAGTTGGGGGGGCAGTTTTCGACACCACCGACGAGCAGTACTTC. It is translated as CASRVGGAVFDTTDEQYF.

This rearrangement joins TRBV20-1 to TRBJ2-5; 7 bases fit TRBD2. CDR1 and CDR2 from the germline V gene are DFQATT and SNEGSKA (reference sequence). V trimming: 1 base; J trimming: 2 bases; junction bases outside the gene matches: 10. This CDR3 is built from 16 residues. The CDR3 spells CSARVGALADQETQYF. The CDR3 DNA sequence: TGCAGTGCTAGAGTTGGAGCTCTAGCGGATCAAGAGACCCAGTACTTC.

This clonotype was seen a handful of times. The chain links TRBV11-1 to TRBJ2-1; TRBD2 agrees at 9 bases. J gave up 4 bases and V 6 bases, and 16 bases lay outside the gene matches. The CDR3 sequence is 18 residues long. Germline lookup yields CDR1 SGHAT and CDR2 FQDESV (reference sequence). The CDR3 sequence is CASSRPGTSSLFYNEQFF. The CDR3 DNA sequence: TGTGCCAGCAGTCGCCCCGGGACTAGCTCTCTTTTTTACAATGAGCAGTTCTTC.

In its sample, this clonotype was seen a few times. The chain carries TRBV15 and TRBJ2-1; 7 nucleotides align to TRBD2. Germline V gives CDR1 LNHNV, CDR2 YYDKDF (reference sequence). With V trimmed by 1 base and J by 3 bases, 3 bases remained unmatched. The CDR3 consists of 15 residues. This chain's CDR3 is CATSRGGRGYNEQFF. CDR3 DNA: TGTGCCACCAGCAGAGGAGGGAGGGGCTACAATGAGCAGTTCTTC.

The rearrangement links TRBV7-6 to TRBJ2-7; a possible D gene is TRBD2 (5 bases). Per the germline V gene, CDR1 is SGHVS and CDR2 is FNYEAQ. This CDR3 contains 15 residues. Deletions cut 1 base from V and 2 bases from J, with 12 bases between. The CDR3 DNA sequence: TGTGCCAGCAGCTTAGTGGCCAGAGGGCCCTACGAGCAGTACTTC. Its translation is CASSLVARGPYEQYF.

This clonotype has a count of ten or more. The chain employs TRBV5-1 and TRBJ1-4; 7 positions match TRBD1. Germline-derived CDR1 and CDR2 are SGHRS and YFSETQ. The CDR3 is made up of 14 amino acids. J lost 5 bases, V lost 3 bases, and 4 bases had no gene match. This CDR3 is CASSSLDRNEKLFF. The CDR3 DNA reads as TGCGCCAGCAGCTCCCTGGACAGGAATGAAAAACTGTTTTTT. The full variable domain, rest sourced from reference TRBV5-1 and TRBJ1-4, is KAGVTQTPRYLIKTRGQQVTLSCSPISGHRSVSWYQQTPGQGLQFLFEYFSETQRNKGNFPGRFSGRQFSNSRSEMNVSTLELGDSALYLCASSSLDRNEKLFFGSGTQLSVL.

The chain recombines TRBV7-9 with TRBJ2-3; D is perhaps TRBD1 (6 bases). The CDR3 has 15 residues. Germline V gene sequence: CDR1 SEHNR, CDR2 FQNEAQ (reference sequence). V was cut by 4 bases and J by 3 bases, with 14 bases left in between. CDR3 sequence (DNA): TGTGCCAGCAGCTCTCGGACAGCGATGACAGATACGCAGTATTTT. It codes for CASSSRTAMTDTQYF.